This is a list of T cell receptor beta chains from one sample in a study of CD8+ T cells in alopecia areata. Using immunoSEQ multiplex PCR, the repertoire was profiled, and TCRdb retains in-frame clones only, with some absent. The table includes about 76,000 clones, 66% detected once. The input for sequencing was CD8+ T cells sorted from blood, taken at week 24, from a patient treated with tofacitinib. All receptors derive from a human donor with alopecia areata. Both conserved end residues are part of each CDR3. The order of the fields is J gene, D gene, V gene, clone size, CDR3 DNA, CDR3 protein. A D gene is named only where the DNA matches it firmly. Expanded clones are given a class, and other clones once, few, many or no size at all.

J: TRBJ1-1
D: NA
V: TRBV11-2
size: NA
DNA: TGTGCCAGCAGCTTAGCAGGGCTTAACACTGAAGCTTTCTTT
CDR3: CASSLAGLNTEAFF

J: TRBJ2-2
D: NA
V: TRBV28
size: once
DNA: TGTGCCAGCATTCTGAGAGGAACCGGGGAGCTGTTTTTT
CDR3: CASILRGTGELFF

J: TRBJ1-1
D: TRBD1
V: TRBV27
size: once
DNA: TGTGCCAGCAGTTTGGGACCAGGGGGCACTGAAGCTTTCTTT
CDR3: CASSLGPGGTEAFF

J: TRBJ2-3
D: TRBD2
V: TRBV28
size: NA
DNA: TGTGCCAGCAGTCCACTAGCGTGGCCGGCAGATACGCAGTATTTT
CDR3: CASSPLAWPADTQYF

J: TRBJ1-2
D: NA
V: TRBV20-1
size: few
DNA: TGCAGTGCTAGAGACCTGTATGGCTACACCTTC
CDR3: CSARDLYGYTF

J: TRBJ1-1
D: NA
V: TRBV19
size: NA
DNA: TGTGCCAGTAGTTTGGGGAACACTGAAGCTTTCTTT
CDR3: CASSLGNTEAFF

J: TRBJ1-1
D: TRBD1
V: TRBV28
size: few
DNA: TGTGCCAGCAGCCGAGGCAGGGGGCTGAACACTGAAGCTTTCTTT
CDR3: CASSRGRGLNTEAFF

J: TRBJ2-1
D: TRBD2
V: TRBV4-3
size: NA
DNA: TGCGCCAGCAGCCAAGGCAGCGGGGTCTCCAATGAGCAGTTCTTC
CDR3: CASSQGSGVSNEQFF

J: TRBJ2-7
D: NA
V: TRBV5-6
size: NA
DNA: TGTGCCAGCAGCTTGGGCCGACAGGCGTCCTACGAGCAGTACTTC
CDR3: CASSLGRQASYEQYF

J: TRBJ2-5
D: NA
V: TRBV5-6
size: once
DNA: TGTGCCAGCAGCCCCGAAGCAGGGGAGGTAAAGGAGACCCAGTACTTC
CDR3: CASSPEAGEVKETQYF

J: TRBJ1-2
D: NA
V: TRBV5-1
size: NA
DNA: TGCGCCAGCAGCCTCGAAGATTGGGGATCCTATGGCTACACCTTC
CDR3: CASSLEDWGSYGYTF

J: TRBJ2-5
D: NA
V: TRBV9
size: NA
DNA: TGTGCCAGCAGTGCCGAGGGAGGCGAAGAGACCCAGTACTTC
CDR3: CASSAEGGEETQYF

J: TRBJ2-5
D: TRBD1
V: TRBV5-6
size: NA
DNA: TGTGCCAGCAGCATGGGACAGGGGGAGACCCAGTACTTC
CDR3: CASSMGQGETQYF

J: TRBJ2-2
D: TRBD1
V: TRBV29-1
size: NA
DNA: TGCAGCTCGCGGGACAGGGTAGACCTATTTTTCGTGGGCGGGGAGCTGTTTTTT
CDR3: CSSRDRVDLFFVGGELFF

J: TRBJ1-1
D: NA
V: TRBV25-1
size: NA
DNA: TGTGCCAGCAGTGAATTATTAGCGGGGAGTAGTGCTGAAGCTTTCTTT
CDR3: CASSELLAGSSAEAFF

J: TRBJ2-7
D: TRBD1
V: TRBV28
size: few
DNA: TGTGCCAGCAGCTCTTTGGGGGACAGCGACTACGAGCAGTACTTC
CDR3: CASSSLGDSDYEQYF

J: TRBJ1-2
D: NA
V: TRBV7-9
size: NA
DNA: TGTGCCAGCAGCCGTCCGCAGGGACTCCGGAATGGCTACACCTTC
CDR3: CASSRPQGLRNGYTF

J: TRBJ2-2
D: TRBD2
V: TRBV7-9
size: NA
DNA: TGTGCCAGCAGCTTAGCAGTAGCGGGGGGATCCGGCACCGGGGAGCTGTTTTTT
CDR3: CASSLAVAGGSGTGELFF

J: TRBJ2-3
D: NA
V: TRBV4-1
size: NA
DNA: TGCGCCAGCAGCCAAGACTATCAAGATACGCAGTATTTT
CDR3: CASSQDYQDTQYF

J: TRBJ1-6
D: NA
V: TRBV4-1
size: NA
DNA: TGCGCCAGCAGCCAAGACGGAGGACCCCTCCACTTT
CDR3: CASSQDGGPLHF

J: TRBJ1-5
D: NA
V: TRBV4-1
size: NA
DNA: TGCGCCAGCAGCCAAATAAGAAGGGAGAATCAGCCCCAGCATTTT
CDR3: CASSQIRRENQPQHF

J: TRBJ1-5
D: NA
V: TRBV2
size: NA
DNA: TGTGCCAGCAGTAGTGGGGGAACTCAGCCCCAGCATTTT
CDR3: CASSSGGTQPQHF

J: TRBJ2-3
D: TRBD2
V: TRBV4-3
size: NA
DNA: TGCGCCAGCAGCCAAGGCGGGGGGTTTCTAGATACGCAGTATTTT
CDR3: CASSQGGGFLDTQYF

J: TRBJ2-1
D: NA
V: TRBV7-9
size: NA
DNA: TGTGCCAGCAGCTTACTGGAGGACAATGAGCAGTTCTTC
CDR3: CASSLLEDNEQFF

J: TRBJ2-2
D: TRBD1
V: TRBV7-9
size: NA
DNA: TGTGCCAGCAGCCCATCTCAACTAACTAGACAGGGGACCGGGGAGCTGTTTTTT
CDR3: CASSPSQLTRQGTGELFF

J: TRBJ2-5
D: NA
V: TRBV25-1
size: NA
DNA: TGTGCCAGCAGTGAATCGACGGGGCGGAGGATGGGAGAGACCCAGTACTTC
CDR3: CASSESTGRRMGETQYF

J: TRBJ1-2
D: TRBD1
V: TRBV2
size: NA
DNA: TGTGCCAGCAGTGGACAGGGGTATAACTATGGCTACACCTTC
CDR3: CASSGQGYNYGYTF

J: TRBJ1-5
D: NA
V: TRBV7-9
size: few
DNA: TGTGCCAGCAGCTTAGAGGGCAGACAGCCCCAGCATTTT
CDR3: CASSLEGRQPQHF

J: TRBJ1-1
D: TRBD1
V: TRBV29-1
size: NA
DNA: TGCAGCGTTGCGAGTTGGACAGGGTGGGGCACTGAAGCTTTCTTT
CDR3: CSVASWTGWGTEAFF

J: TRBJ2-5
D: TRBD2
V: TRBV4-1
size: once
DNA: TGCGCCAGCAGCCAAGCCGGGACTAGCGGGGGGTACCAAGAGACCCAGTACTTC
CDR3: CASSQAGTSGGYQETQYF

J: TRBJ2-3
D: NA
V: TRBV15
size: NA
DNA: TGTGCCACCAGCAGACAGGGAAGGGGCACAGATACGCAGTATTTT
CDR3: CATSRQGRGTDTQYF

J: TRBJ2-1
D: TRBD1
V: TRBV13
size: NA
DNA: TGTGCCAGCAGCCCCAACCTGGGACAGGGGGCTTTTGAGCAGTTCTTC
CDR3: CASSPNLGQGAFEQFF

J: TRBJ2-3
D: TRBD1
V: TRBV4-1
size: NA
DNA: TGCGCCAGCAGCCAAGAGGGGACAGGGGGCACAGATACGCAGTATTTT
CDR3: CASSQEGTGGTDTQYF

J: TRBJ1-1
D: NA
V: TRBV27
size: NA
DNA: TGTGCCAGCAGTTTAGCCAGGGTAGACACTGAAGCTTTCTTT
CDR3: CASSLARVDTEAFF